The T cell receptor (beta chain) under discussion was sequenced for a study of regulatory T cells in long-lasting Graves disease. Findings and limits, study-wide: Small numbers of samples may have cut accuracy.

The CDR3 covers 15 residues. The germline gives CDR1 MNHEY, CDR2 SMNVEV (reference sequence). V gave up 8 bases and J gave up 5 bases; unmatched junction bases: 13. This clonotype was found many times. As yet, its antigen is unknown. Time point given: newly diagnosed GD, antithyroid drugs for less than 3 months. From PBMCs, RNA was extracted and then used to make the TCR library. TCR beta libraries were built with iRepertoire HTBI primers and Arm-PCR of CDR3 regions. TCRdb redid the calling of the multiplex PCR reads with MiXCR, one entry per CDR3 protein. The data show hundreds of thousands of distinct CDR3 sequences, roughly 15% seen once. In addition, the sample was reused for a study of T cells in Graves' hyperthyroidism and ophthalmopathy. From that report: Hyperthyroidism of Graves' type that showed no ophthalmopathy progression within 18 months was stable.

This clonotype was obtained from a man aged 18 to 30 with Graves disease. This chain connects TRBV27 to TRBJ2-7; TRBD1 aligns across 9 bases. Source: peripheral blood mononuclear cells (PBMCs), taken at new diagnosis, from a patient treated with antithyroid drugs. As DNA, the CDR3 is TGTGCCAGCCGCACCTTAGGGACAGGGCACGACGAGCAGTACTTC. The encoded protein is CASRTLGTGHDEQYF.